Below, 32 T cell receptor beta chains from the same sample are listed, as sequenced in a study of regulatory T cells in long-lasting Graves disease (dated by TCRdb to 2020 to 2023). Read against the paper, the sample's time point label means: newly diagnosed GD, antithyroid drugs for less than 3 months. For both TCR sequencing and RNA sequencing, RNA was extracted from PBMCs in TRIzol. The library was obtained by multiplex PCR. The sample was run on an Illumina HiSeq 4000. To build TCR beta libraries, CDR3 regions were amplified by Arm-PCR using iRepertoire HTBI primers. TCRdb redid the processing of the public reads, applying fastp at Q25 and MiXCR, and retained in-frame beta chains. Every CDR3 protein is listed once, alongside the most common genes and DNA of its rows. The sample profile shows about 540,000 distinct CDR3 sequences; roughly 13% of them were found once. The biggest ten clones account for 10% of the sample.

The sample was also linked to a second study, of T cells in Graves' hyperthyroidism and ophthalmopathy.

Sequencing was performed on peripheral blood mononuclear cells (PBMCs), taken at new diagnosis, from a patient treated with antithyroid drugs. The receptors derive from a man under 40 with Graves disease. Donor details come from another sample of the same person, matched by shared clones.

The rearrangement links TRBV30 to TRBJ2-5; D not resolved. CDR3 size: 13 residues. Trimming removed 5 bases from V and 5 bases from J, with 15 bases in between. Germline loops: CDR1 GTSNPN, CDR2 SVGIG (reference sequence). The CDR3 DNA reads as TGTGCCTGGGAACGTTCTTTTCCGGAGACCCAGTACTTC. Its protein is CAWERSFPETQYF.

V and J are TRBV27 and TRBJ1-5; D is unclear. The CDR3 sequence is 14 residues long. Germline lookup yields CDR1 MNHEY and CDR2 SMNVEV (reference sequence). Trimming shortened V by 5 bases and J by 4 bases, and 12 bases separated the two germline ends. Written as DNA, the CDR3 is TGTGCCAGCAGTGTACGACCTGGTAATCAGCCCCAGCATTTT. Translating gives CASSVRPGNQPQHF.

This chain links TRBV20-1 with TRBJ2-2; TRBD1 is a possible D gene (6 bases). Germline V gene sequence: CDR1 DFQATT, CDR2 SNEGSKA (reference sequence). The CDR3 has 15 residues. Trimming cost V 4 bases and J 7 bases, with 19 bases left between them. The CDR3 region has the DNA TGCAGTGCTATGGCCGCCACAGGGCTGGGCGGGGAGCTGTTTTTT. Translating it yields CSAMAATGLGGELFF.

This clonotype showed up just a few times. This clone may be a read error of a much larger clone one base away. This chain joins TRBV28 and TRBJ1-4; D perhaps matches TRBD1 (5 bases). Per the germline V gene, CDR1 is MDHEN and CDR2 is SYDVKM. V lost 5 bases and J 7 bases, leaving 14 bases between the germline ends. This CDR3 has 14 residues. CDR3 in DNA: TGTGCCAGCAGTGGGGGGAGGAGTGGTGAAAAACTGTTTTTT. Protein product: CASSGGRSGEKLFF.

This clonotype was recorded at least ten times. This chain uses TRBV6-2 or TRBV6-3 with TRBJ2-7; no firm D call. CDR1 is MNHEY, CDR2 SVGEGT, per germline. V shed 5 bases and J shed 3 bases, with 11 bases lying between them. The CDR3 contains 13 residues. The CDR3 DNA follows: TGTGCCAGCAGTGAAGTCTGGGTCTACGAGCAGTACTTC. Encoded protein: CASSEVWVYEQYF.

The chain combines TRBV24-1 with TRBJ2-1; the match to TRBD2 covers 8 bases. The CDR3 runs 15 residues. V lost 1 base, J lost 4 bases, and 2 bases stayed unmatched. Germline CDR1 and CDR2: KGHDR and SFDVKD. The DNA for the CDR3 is TGTGCCACCAGTGATTTTCCTAGCGGGTACAATGAGCAGTTCTTC. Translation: CATSDFPSGYNEQFF.

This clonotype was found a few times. CDR3 sequence (DNA): TGCAGCGTTTTGAGACAGATCCAAGAGACCCAGTACTTC. Its translation is CSVLRQIQETQYF. The chain employs TRBV29-1 and TRBJ2-5; a weak D match, TRBD1 (5 bases). The germline CDR1 and CDR2 sequences are SQVTM and ANQGSEA. The V and J ends lost 5 bases and 1 base respectively, with 11 bases between them. The CDR3 runs to 13 residues.

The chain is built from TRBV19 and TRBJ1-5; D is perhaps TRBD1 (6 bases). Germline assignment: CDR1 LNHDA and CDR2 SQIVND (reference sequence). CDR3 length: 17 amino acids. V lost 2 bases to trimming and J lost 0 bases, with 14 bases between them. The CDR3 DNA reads TGTGCCAGTAGTATACAGGGAGGGGGTTATAGCAATCAGCCCCAGCATTTT. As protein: CASSIQGGGYSNQPQHF.

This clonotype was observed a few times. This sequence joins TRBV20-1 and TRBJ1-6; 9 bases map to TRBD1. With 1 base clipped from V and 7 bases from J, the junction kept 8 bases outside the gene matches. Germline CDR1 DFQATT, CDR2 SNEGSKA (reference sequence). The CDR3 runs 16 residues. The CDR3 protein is CSARVHRGLINSPLHF. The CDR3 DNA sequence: TGCAGTGCTAGAGTCCACAGGGGGCTCATAAATTCACCCCTCCACTTT.

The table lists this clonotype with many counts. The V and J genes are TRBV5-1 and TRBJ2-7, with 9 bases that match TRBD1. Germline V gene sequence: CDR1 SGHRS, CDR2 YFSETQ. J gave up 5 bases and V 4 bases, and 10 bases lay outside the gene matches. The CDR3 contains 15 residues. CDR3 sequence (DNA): TGCGCCAGCAGCCCCGGCGGGACAGGGACTGACGAGCAGTACTTC. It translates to CASSPGGTGTDEQYF.

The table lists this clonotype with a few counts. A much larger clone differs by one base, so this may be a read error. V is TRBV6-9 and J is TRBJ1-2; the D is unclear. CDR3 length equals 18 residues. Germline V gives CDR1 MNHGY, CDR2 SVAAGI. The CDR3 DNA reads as TGTGCCAGCAGTTCCTCTCCCTGGGAGCCACAAGCTAACTATGACTACACCTTC. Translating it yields CASSSSPWEPQANYDYTF.

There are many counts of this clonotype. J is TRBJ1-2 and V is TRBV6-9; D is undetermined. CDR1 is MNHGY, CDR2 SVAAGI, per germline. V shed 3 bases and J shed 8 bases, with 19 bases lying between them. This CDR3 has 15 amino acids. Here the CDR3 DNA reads TGTGCCAGCAGTTACTCGAACTCTCGCATAGAGGGCTACACCTTC. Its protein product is CASSYSNSRIEGYTF.

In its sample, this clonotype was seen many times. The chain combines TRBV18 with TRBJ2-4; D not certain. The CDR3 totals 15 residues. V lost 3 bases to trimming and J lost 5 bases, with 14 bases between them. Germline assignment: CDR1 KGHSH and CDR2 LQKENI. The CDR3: CASSPSTGIENIQYF. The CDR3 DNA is TGTGCCAGCTCACCTTCCACTGGGATAGAAAACATTCAGTACTTC.

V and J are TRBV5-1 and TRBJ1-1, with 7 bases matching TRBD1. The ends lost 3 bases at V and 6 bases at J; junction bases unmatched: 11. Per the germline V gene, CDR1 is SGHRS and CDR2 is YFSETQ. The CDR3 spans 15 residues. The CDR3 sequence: CASSYLGQASPEAFF. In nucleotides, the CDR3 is TGCGCCAGCAGCTACCTTGGACAGGCTTCCCCTGAAGCTTTCTTT.

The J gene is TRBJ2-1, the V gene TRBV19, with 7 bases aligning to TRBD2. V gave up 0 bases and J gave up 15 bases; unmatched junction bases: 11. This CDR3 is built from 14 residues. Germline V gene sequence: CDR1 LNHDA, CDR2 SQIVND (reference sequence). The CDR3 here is CASSIEFSRENRFF. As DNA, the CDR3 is TGTGCCAGTAGTATAGAGTTCTCGCGGGAGAATCGGTTCTTC.

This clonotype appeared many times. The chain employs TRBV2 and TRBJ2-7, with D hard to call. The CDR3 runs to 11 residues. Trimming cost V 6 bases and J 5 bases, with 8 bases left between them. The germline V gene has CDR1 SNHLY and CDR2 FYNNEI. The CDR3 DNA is TGTGCCAGCAGCCACCTTAACGAGCAGTACTTC. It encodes CASSHLNEQYF.

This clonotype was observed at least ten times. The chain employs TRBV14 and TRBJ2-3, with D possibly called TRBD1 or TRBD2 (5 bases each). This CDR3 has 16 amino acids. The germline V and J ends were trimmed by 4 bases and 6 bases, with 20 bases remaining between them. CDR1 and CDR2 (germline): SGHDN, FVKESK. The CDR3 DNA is TGTGCCAGCAGCCCCGCCGGGGCCTACATCTTTGATACGCAGTATTTT. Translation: CASSPAGAYIFDTQYF.

The CDR3 DNA is TGTGCCAGCAGCCCCAACCCGGCAGTTCAAAACATTCAGTACTTC. This translates into CASSPNPAVQNIQYF. The genes are TRBV7-6 and TRBJ2-4; D is unresolved. The CDR3 has 15 amino acids. The germline CDR1 and CDR2 sequences are SGHVS and FNYEAQ. With 5 bases removed from V and 5 bases from J, the gap between germline ends came to 16 bases.

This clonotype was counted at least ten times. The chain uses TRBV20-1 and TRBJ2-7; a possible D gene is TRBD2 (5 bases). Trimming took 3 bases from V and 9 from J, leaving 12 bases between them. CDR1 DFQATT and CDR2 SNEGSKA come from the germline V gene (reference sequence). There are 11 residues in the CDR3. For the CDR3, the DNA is TGCAGTGCTAGCCGGGAAAACGTGCAGTACTTC. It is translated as CSASRENVQYF.

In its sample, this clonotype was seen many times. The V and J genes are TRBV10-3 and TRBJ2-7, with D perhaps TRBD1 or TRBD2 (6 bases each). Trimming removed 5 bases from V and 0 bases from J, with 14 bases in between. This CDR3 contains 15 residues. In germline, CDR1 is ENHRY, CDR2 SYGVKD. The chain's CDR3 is CAISPGTGASYEQYF. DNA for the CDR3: TGTGCCATCAGTCCAGGGACGGGGGCCTCCTACGAGCAGTACTTC.

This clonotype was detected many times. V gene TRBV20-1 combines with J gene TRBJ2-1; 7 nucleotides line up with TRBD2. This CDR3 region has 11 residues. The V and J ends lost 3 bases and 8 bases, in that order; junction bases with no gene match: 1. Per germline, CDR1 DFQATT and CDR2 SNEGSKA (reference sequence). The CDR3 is CSARGGDEQFF. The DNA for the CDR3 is TGCAGTGCTAGGGGAGGGGATGAGCAGTTCTTC.

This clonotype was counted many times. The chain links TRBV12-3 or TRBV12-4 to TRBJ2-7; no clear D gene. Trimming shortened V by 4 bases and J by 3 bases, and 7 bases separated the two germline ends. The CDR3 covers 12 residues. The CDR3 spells CASSSFGYEQYF. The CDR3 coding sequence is TGTGCCAGCAGTTCCTTTGGCTACGAGCAGTACTTC.

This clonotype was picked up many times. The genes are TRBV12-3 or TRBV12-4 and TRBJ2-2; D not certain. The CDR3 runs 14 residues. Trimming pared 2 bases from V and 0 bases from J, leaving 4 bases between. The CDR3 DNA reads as TGTGCCAGCAGTTTAACCTCGAACACCGGGGAGCTGTTTTTT. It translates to CASSLTSNTGELFF.

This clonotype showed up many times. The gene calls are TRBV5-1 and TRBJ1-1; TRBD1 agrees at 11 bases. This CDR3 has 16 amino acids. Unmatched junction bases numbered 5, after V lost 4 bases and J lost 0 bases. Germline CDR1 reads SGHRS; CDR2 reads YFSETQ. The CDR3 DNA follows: TGCGCCAGCAGCCCGGACAGGGGGCCCCTGAACACTGAAGCTTTCTTT. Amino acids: CASSPDRGPLNTEAFF. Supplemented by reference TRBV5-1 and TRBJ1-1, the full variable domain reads KAGVTQTPRYLIKTRGQQVTLSCSPISGHRSVSWYQQTPGQGLQFLFEYFSETQRNKGNFPGRFSGRQFSNSRSEMNVSTLELGDSALYLCASSPDRGPLNTEAFFGQGTRLTVV.

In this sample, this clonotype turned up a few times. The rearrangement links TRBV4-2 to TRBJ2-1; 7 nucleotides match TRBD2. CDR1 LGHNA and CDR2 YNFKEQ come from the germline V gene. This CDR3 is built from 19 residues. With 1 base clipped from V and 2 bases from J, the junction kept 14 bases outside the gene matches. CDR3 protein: CASSQVGARAGLTYNEQFF. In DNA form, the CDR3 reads TGTGCCAGCAGCCAAGTCGGGGCGAGAGCGGGACTAACCTACAATGAGCAGTTCTTC.

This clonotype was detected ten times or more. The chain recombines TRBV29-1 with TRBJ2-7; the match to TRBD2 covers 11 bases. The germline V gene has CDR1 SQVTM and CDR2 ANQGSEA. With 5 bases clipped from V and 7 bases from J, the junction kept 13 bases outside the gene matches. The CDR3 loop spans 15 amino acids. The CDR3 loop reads CSVSASGRYLWEQYF. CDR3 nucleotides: TGCAGCGTTTCGGCTAGCGGGAGGTACCTGTGGGAGCAGTACTTC.

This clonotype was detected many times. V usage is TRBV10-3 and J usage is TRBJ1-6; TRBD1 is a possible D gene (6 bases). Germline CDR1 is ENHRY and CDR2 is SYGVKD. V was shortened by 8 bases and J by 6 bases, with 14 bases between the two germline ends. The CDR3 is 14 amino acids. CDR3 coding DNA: TGTGCCATCTGGGGGGGGCAGACTAATTCACCCCTCCACTTT. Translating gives CAIWGGQTNSPLHF.

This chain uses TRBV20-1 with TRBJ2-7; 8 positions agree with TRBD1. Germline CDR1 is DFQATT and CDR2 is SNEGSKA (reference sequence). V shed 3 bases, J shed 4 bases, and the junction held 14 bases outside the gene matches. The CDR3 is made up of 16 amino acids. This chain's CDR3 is CSARVLGQGISYEQYF. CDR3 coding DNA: TGCAGTGCTAGGGTCTTAGGACAGGGAATTTCATACGAGCAGTACTTC.

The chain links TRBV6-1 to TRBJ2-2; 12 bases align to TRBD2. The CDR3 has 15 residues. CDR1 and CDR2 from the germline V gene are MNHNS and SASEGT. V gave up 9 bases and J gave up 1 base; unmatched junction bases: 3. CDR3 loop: CASRTSGMNTGELFF. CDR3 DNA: TGTGCCAGTCGGACTAGCGGGATGAACACCGGGGAGCTGTTTTTT.

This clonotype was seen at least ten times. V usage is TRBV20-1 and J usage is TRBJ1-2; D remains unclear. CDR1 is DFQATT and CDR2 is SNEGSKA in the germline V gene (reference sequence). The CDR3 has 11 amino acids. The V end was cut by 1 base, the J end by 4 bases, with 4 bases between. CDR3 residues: CSARVRYGYTF. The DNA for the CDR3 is TGCAGTGCTAGAGTCCGCTATGGCTACACCTTC.

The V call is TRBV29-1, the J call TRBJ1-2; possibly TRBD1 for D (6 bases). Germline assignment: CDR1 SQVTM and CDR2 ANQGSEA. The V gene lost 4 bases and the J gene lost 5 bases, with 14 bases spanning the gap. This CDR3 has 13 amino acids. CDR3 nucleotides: TGCAGCGTTGCAGGGCAGGGGTGGTATGGCTACACCTTC. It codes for CSVAGQGWYGYTF.

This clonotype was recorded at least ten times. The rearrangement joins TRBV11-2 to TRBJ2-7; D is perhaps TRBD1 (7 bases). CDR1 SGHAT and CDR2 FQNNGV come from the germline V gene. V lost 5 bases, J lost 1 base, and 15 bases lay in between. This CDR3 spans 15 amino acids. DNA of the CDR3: TGTGCCAGCAGCCGAACAGGGGAGGTTTCCTACGAGCAGTACTTC. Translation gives CASSRTGEVSYEQYF.